This TCR beta chain appears in the sequencing data of a study of blood T cell repertoires in COVID-19. Across the whole study: The United States, Italy and Spain provided the acute and convalescent COVID-19 samples. T cells, B-cell-depleted T cells, or PBMCs supplied cDNA or gDNA.

As processed by the authors: Amplified reference gene primers provided the basis for estimating nucleated cell counts. Clones were sequenced by immunoSEQ multiplex PCR, and TCRdb holds only the in-frame ones, with some missing. V and J calls plus clone size are reproduced from that table; the DNA served to infer D and trimming. Of 170,000 or so clones in the sample, 84% were seen once. The CDR3 is 14 residues long. Germline V gene sequence: CDR1 SGHRS, CDR2 YFSETQ. V was clipped by 1 base and J by 4 bases, with 11 bases between them. This clonotype was sampled from a man aged 18 to 30 with active or convalescent COVID-19. Sequencing used peripheral blood. V gene TRBV5-1 combines with J gene TRBJ1-2, with TRBD1 as a possible D gene (6 bases). DNA of the CDR3: TGCGCCAGCAGCTTGAGGACAGCCCCCTATGGCTACACCTTC. Encoded protein: CASSLRTAPYGYTF.